These 2 T cell receptor beta chains came from one sample sequenced in a study of CD8 T cells in Susac syndrome. cDNA came from approximately 0.5 to 1 ug RNA primed by random hexamers. TCRdb processed the immunoSEQ multiplex PCR reads anew with MiXCR; each CDR3 protein has one entry. Seen here are about 400,000 distinct CDR3 sequences, approximately 85% observed once, and the top ten hold about 0.1%. Sequenced material: CD8+ T cells from PBMCs. The receptors derive from a human donor with multiple sclerosis.

V gene TRBV5-1 combines with J gene TRBJ1-2; a possible D gene is TRBD1 (6 bases). Trimming removed 5 bases from V and 8 bases from J, with 22 bases in between. The germline CDR1 and CDR2 sequences are SGHRS and YFSETQ. This CDR3 comprises 15 residues. CDR3 in DNA: TGCGCCAGCAGACCTCGTATCTGGGGGCGCGGGGGCTACACCTTC. This gives the protein CASRPRIWGRGGYTF.

This clonotype was counted between two and nine times. The J gene is TRBJ1-1, the V gene TRBV19; D is undetermined. The CDR3 consists of 15 residues. Germline loops: CDR1 LNHDA, CDR2 SQIVND (reference sequence). V was clipped by 0 bases and J by 0 bases, with 8 bases between them. CDR3 sequence: CASSIEIGMNTEAFF. The DNA for the CDR3 is TGTGCCAGTAGTATAGAAATCGGCATGAACACTGAAGCTTTCTTT.